These T cell receptor beta chains were read from a single sample in a study of blood T cell repertoires in COVID-19. Sequenced by immunoSEQ multiplex PCR; TCRdb stores in-frame clones only, minus some. The sample yields about 87,000 clones, approximately 87% seen once. The specimen sequenced was peripheral blood. The receptors originated from a human donor with acute or convalescent COVID-19. The donor label of this sample is uncertain. CDR3s include the opening cysteine and the closing phenylalanine or tryptophan. Fields, in order: clone size, D gene, J gene, V gene, CDR3 protein, CDR3 DNA. The D gene is left open where the match is weak. Clone size is not always given. Where it is, it says once, few, many or a class for expanded clones.

NA | NA | TRBJ1-4 | TRBV5-1 | CASSLTDNNEKLFF | TGCGCCAGCAGCTTAACAGATAATAATGAAAAACTGTTTTTT
NA | TRBD1 | TRBJ2-7 | TRBV6-1 | CASSEMTGVGIYEQYF | TGTGCCAGCAGTGAAATGACAGGGGTGGGTATCTACGAGCAGTACTTC
NA | NA | TRBJ2-7 | TRBV24-1 | CATSSGDTYEQYF | TGTGCCACCAGCTCGGGGGATACCTACGAGCAGTACTTC
NA | NA | TRBJ2-7 | TRBV11-2 | CASSLLRGSPYEQYF | TGTGCCAGCAGCTTACTTAGGGGTTCCCCCTACGAGCAGTACTTC
NA | NA | TRBJ2-7 | TRBV7-9 | CASSPPSYEQYF | TGTGCCAGCAGCCCACCTAGCTACGAGCAGTACTTC
NA | TRBD2 | TRBJ2-3 | TRBV5-4 | CASSSLAGASTDTQYF | TGTGCCAGCAGCTCCCTAGCGGGGGCCAGCACAGATACGCAGTATTTT
NA | NA | TRBJ1-6 | TRBV9 | CASSDGGPWSPLHF | TGTGCCAGCAGCGATGGCGGCCCATGGTCACCCCTCCACTTT
NA | TRBD1 | TRBJ2-4 | TRBV30 | CAWSDRGKNIQYF | TGTGCCTGGAGTGACAGGGGAAAAAACATTCAGTACTTC
NA | TRBD2 | TRBJ2-5 | TRBV19 | CASSIFPSGLETQYF | TGTGCCAGTAGTATCTTTCCTAGCGGGTTAGAGACCCAGTACTTC
NA | TRBD2 | TRBJ2-3 | TRBV6-2/TRBV6-3 | CASSYPLRLAGGPSTDTQYF | TGTGCCAGCAGTTACCCCCTCCGACTAGCGGGGGGCCCTAGCACAGATACGCAGTATTTT
NA | TRBD2 | TRBJ2-5 | TRBV5-1 | CASSFGSGGAFQETQYF | TGCGCCAGCAGCTTCGGTAGCGGGGGGGCCTTCCAAGAGACCCAGTACTTC
once | NA | TRBJ2-3 | TRBV18 | CASSPGRGTGDTQYF | TGTGCCAGCTCACCAGGACGGGGGACGGGGGATACGCAGTATTTT
NA | NA | TRBJ1-1 | TRBV5-5 | CASSPGHSTEAFF | TGTGCCAGCAGCCCGGGACATTCCACTGAAGCTTTCTTT
NA | TRBD1 | TRBJ1-1 | TRBV5-1 | CASSGGQPNTEAFF | TGCGCCAGCAGCGGGGGACAGCCTAACACTGAAGCTTTCTTT
NA | NA | TRBJ2-1 | TRBV11-2 | CASSWGRGGYYNEQFF | TGTGCCAGCAGCTGGGGAAGGGGGGGGTACTACAATGAGCAGTTCTTC
NA | TRBD1 | TRBJ2-1 | TRBV4-1 | CASSLDRVTYNEQFF | TGCGCCAGCAGCCTCGACAGGGTAACCTACAATGAGCAGTTCTTC
NA | TRBD1 | TRBJ1-1 | TRBV12-3/TRBV12-4 | CASSLGQGTEAFF | TGTGCCAGCAGTCTTGGACAGGGCACTGAAGCTTTCTTT